The present T cell receptor beta chain was sequenced within a study of neoadjuvant anti-PD-1 for oral cavity cancer (dated by TCRdb to about 2021). Regarding the study in general: Three to four biweekly doses of nivolumab at 3 mg/kg were mostly administered to patients before curative-intent surgical resection. A fourth nivolumab dose was given around day 43 to patients without progression, and definitive surgical resection was performed in those patients on days 50-56. Under RECIST 1.1, patients with complete response, partial response or stable disease were classed as responders, and patients with progression were classed as non-responders. The parent correlative cohort included over nine patients, with a 33% response rate. The research as a whole found: Larger post-treatment sizes of preexisting intratumoral clones correlated with greater tumor shrinkage, suggesting expansion of preexisting clones contributed to response. Only a few patients per response group were included in the TCR analyses, and the authors called for validation in larger cohorts. Higher pretreatment blood Treg/Th17 ratios correlated with higher pretreatment blood TCRbeta clonality and lower post-treatment tumor TCRbeta clonality.

For survey sequencing, tumor libraries mostly used 4.8 ug of input genomic DNA, with two replicates for each sample. TCRbeta libraries were prepared with the immunoSEQ hsTCRbeta kit according to the manufacturer's instructions. The finished libraries were brought together in one pool at 3 nM, which was then read using an Illumina NovaSeq 6000 S4 flow cell. The original pipeline was this. The immunoSEQ Analyzer handled quality control and preprocessing of the raw data. The analysis was restricted to productive rearrangements, with each unique CDR3 amino acid sequence defining a clonotype. Repertoire clonality was estimated as the Gini-Simpson index, which was calculated using the R package tcR. Student's t test was used to compare Gini indices, and Pearson correlation was used to assess associations with tumor size change. What TCRdb holds here is the immuneACCESS table cut down to in-frame rearrangements. Part of the clones is not present; checked against another copy, under half of the missing clones reflect an unresolved V gene, and the others are unexplained. V and J calls and clone size are those listed in that table; D and trimming were worked out from the DNA. The sample table shows more than 12,000 clones, and 30% to 45% are seen once. The top ten clones comprise roughly two fifths of the sample.

Taken from the germline V gene, the CDR1 and CDR2 loops are ENHRY and SYGVKD. A distance of 7 bases separates the germline ends of V and J, which lose 4 bases and 1 base respectively. The CDR3 spans 13 residues, from the cysteine through the phenylalanine. Only CDR3 DNA is held: 39 bases, read in frame from base 1. This specimen's time point label, per the study, means: after neoadjuvant nivolumab, at surgical resection. Patients had been newly diagnosed with stage II-IVA oral cavity squamous cell carcinoma, and no prior systemic or radiation treatment had been given to the patients. Everyone in the cohort had locally advanced, HPV-negative oral cavity squamous cell carcinoma. The samples were obtained from a longitudinal correlative study of a single-arm phase II trial testing neoadjuvant nivolumab in oral cavity squamous cell carcinoma. Subject-matched pre- and post-treatment PBMCs and tumors from three responders and three non-responders underwent genomic DNA-based TCRbeta sequencing. The Maxwell RSC DNA from Tissue kit was used to isolate genomic DNA from tumor tissue.

This clone was detected only a few times. It lacks a known antigen. Within one base of it there is no much larger clone, and no base qualities were kept. The rearrangement combines TRBV10-3 with TRBJ1-1; a confident D gene designation cannot be given. The sample consisted of tumor tissue, taken after nivolumab (anti-PD-1) treatment. The TCR comes from a person between 35 and 79 years old with oral cavity squamous cell carcinoma. The DNA sequence is as follows: TGTGCCATCAGTGTGACGGGGAACACTGAAGCTTTCTTT. The resulting protein is CAISVTGNTEAFF.